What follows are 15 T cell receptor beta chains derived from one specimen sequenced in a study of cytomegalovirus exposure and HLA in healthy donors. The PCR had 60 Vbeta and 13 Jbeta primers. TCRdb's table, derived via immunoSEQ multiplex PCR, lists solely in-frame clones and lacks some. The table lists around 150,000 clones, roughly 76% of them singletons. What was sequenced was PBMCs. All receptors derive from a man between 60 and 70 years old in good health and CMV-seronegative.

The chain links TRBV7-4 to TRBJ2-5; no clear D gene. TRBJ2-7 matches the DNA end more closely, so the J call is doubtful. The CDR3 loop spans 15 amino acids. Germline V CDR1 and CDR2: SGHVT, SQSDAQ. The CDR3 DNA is TGTGCCAGCAGCTTCTTGACATTTTCTTGGTACGAGCAGTACTTC. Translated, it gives CASSFLTFSWYEQYF.

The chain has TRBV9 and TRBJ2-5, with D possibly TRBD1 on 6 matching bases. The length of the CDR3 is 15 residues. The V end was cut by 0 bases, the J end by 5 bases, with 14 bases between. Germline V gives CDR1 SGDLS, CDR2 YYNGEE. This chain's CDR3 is CASSVAGVEGETQYF. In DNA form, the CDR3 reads TGTGCCAGCAGCGTAGCAGGGGTCGAAGGGGAGACCCAGTACTTC.

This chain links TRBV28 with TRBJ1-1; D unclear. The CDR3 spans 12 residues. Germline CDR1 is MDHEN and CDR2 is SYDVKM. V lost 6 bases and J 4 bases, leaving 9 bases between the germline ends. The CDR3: CASREVGTEAFF. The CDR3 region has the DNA TGTGCCAGCAGGGAGGTGGGCACTGAAGCTTTCTTT.

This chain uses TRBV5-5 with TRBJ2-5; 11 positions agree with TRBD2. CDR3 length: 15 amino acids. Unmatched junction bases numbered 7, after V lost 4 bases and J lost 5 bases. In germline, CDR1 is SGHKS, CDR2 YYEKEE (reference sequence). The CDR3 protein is CASSPLAGGGETQYF. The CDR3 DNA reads TGTGCCAGCAGCCCTCTAGCGGGGGGCGGGGAGACCCAGTACTTC.

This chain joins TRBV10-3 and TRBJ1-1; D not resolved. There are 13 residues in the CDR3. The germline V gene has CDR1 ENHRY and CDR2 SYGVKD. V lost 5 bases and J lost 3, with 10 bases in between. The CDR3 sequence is CAISSWRDTEAFF. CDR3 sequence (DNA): TGTGCCATCAGTTCATGGAGGGACACTGAAGCTTTCTTT.

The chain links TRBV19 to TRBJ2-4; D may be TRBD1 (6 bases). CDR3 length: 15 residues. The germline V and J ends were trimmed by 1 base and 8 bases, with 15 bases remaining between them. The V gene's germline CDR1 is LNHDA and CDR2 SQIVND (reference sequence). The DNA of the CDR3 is TGTGCCAGTAGTATAGCTAGCAGGGGCTACGACATTCAGTACTTC. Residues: CASSIASRGYDIQYF.

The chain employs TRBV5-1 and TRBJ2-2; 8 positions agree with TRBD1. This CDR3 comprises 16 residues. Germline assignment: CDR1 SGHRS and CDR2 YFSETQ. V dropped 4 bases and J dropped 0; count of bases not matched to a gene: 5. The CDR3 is CASSAGQASNTGELFF. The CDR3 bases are TGCGCCAGCAGCGCGGGACAGGCTTCGAACACCGGGGAGCTGTTTTTT. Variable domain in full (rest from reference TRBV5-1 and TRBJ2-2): KAGVTQTPRYLIKTRGQQVTLSCSPISGHRSVSWYQQTPGQGLQFLFEYFSETQRNKGNFPGRFSGRQFSNSRSEMNVSTLELGDSALYLCASSAGQASNTGELFFGEGSRLTVL.

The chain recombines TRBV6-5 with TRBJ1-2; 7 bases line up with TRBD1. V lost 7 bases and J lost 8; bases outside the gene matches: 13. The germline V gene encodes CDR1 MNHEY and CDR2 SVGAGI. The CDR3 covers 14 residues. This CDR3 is CASTRPGQWGGYTF. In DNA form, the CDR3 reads TGTGCCAGCACTCGCCCGGGACAGTGGGGAGGCTACACCTTC.

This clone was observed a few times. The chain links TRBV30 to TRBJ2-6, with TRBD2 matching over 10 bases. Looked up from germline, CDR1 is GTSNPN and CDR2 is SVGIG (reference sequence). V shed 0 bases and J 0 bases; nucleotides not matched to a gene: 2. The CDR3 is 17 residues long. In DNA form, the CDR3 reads TGTGCCTGGAGTGTAGCGGGAGGGTCCTCTGGGGCCAACGTCCTGACTTTC. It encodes CAWSVAGGSSGANVLTF.

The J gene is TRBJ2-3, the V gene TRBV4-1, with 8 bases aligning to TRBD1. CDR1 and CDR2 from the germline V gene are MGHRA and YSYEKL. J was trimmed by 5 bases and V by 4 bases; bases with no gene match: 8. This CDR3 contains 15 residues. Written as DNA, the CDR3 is TGCGCCAGCAGCCTTAGAGGGACAGGCGGAGATACGCAGTATTTT. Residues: CASSLRGTGGDTQYF.

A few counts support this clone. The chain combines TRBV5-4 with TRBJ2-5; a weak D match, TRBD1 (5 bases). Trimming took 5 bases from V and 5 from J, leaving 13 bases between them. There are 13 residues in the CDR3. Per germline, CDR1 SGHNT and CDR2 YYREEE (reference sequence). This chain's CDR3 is CASRKQGAETQYF. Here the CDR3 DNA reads TGTGCCAGCAGGAAGCAGGGTGCCGAGACCCAGTACTTC.

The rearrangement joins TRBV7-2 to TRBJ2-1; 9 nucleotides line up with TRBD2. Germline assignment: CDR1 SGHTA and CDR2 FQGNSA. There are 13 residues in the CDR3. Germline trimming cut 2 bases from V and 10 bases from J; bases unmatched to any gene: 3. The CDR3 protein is CASSLIAGGEQFF. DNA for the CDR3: TGTGCCAGCAGCTTAATTGCGGGGGGGGAGCAGTTCTTC.

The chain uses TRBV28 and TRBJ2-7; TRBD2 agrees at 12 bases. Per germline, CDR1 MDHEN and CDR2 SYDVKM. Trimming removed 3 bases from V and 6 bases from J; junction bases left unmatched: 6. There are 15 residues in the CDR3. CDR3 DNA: TGTGCCAGCAGTTTCAGACTAGCGGGGGTGAGCGAGCAGTACTTC. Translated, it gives CASSFRLAGVSEQYF.

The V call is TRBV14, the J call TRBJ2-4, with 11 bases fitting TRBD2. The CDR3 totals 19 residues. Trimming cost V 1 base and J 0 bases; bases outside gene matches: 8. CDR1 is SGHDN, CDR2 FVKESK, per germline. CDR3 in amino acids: CASSQGTSGGTLAKNIQYF. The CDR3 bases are TGTGCCAGCAGCCAAGGAACTAGCGGGGGCACTCTAGCCAAAAACATTCAGTACTTC.

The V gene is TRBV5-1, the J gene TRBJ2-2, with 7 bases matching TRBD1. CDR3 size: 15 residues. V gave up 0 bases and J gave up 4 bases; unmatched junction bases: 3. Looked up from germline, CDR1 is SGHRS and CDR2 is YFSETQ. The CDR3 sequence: CASSLGGGFTGELFF. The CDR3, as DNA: TGCGCCAGCAGCTTGGGAGGGGGCTTCACCGGGGAGCTGTTTTTT.